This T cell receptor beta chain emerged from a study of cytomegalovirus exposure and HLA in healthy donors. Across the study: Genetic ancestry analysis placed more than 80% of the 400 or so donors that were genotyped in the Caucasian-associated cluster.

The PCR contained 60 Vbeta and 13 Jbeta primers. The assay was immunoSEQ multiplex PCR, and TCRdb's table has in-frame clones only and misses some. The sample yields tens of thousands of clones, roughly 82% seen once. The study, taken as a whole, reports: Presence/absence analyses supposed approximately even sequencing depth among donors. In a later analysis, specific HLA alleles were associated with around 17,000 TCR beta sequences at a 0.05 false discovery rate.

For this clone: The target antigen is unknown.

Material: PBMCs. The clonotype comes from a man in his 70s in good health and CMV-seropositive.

The CDR3 sequence: CASSLGQAIEETQYF. DNA for the CDR3: TGTGCCAGCTCACTCGGACAGGCGATTGAAGAGACCCAGTACTTC. V and J are TRBV18 and TRBJ2-5, with TRBD1 matching over 7 bases. Germline CDR1 and CDR2: KGHSH and LQKENI. CDR3 length: 15 amino acids. V lost 4 bases and J lost 3; bases outside the gene matches: 8.